This entry lists 25 T cell receptor beta chains sequenced from one sample in a study of blood T cell repertoires in COVID-19. Some clones are missing from TCRdb's copy, which holds only in-frame ones; the method was immunoSEQ multiplex PCR. The table includes approximately 140,000 clones, approximately 86% detected once. Material for sequencing was PBMCs or T cells enriched from blood (not recorded which). Source of these receptors: a woman in her thirties or forties who had been exposed to COVID-19.

This clone was seen a single time. The chain is built from TRBV6-6 and TRBJ2-3; 10 bases line up with TRBD2. The junction had 9 bases not matched to a gene; V was cut back by 6 bases and J by 6 bases. Germline-derived CDR1 and CDR2 are MNHNY and SVGAGI (reference sequence). The CDR3 length is 15 residues. The CDR3 region is CASSYLAGVWDTQYF. DNA for the CDR3: TGTGCCAGCAGCTATCTAGCGGGAGTGTGGGATACGCAGTATTTT.

CDR3: CASSLSGRDAFF. DNA for the CDR3: TGTGCCAGCAGCTTATCGGGCAGGGATGCGTTCTTC. V is TRBV11-2 and J is TRBJ2-1; perhaps TRBD1 as D (5 bases). V was clipped by 2 bases and J by 15 bases, with 14 bases between them. The CDR3 spans 12 residues. Germline V lookup: CDR1 SGHAT, CDR2 FQNNGV. The full variable domain, in which reference TRBV11-2 and TRBJ2-1 provide the parts outside the CDR3, is EAGVAQSPRYKIIEKRQSVAFWCNPISGHATLYWYQQILGQGPKLLIQFQNNGVVDDSQLPKDRFSAERLKGVDSTLKIQPAKLEDSAVYLCASSLSGRDAFFGPGTRLTVL.

V usage is TRBV10-2 and J usage is TRBJ2-7; D possibly corresponds to TRBD1 (6 bases). The CDR3 covers 14 residues. Trimming left V 4 bases short and J 4 bases short, with 14 bases between. The germline CDR1 and CDR2 sequences are WSHSY and SAAADI. CDR3 loop: CASSGPRTGYEQYF. The CDR3 nucleotides are TGCGCCAGCAGTGGACCGAGAACAGGGTACGAGCAGTACTTC.

The chain combines TRBV10-3 with TRBJ1-3; tentative D call: TRBD1 (5 bases). The germline V gene has CDR1 ENHRY and CDR2 SYGVKD. V was trimmed by 4 bases and J by 0 bases, leaving 13 bases between them. The CDR3 is 16 residues long. CDR3 coding DNA: TGTGCCATCAGTGGGACATCCGATTTCTCTGGAAACACCATATATTTT. It codes for CAISGTSDFSGNTIYF.

V gene TRBV12-3 or TRBV12-4 combines with J gene TRBJ1-2; D is perhaps TRBD1 (5 bases). This CDR3 comprises 13 residues. Trimming cost V 2 bases and J 5 bases, with 9 bases left between them. The DNA of the CDR3 is TGTGCCAGCAGTTTAAACCAGGGTTATGGCTACACCTTC. Protein product: CASSLNQGYGYTF.

The genes are TRBV6-4 and TRBJ1-6; 7 bases agree with TRBD1. This CDR3 spans 13 amino acids. Losses at the gene ends were 7 bases for V and 7 bases for J; bases not matched to a gene: 4. Germline lookup yields CDR1 MRHNA and CDR2 SNTAGT. CDR3 bases: TGTGCCAGCAAAGGGACAGAGAATTCACCCCTCCACTTT. It yields the protein CASKGTENSPLHF.

The chain has TRBV12-3 or TRBV12-4 and TRBJ1-4; D remains unclear. Trimming took off 5 bases at V and 8 bases at J, with 9 bases between the two ends. This CDR3 contains 12 residues. The CDR3 region is CASSEIQEKLFF. In DNA, the CDR3 is TGTGCCAGCAGTGAGATACAGGAAAAACTGTTTTTT.

The CDR3 spells CASSQDEGAYETQYF. Written as DNA, the CDR3 is TGTGCCAGCAGCCAAGATGAAGGGGCGTATGAGACCCAGTACTTC. The rearrangement joins TRBV3-1 (or the pseudogene TRBV3-2) to TRBJ2-5, with a weak D call TRBD1 (5 bases). This CDR3 has 15 residues. Trimming removed 0 bases from V and 5 bases from J, with 13 bases in between. Germline lookup yields CDR1 LGHDT and CDR2 YNNKEL (reference sequence).

This chain connects TRBV5-4 to TRBJ2-2; 7 positions agree with TRBD1. The CDR3 totals 15 residues. Germline V gene sequence: CDR1 SGHNT, CDR2 YYREEE (reference sequence). With V trimmed by 3 bases and J by 0 bases, 2 bases remained unmatched. CDR3 region: CASSWDSANTGELFF. CDR3 nucleotide sequence: TGTGCCAGCAGCTGGGACAGCGCGAACACCGGGGAGCTGTTTTTT.

The gene calls are TRBV14 and TRBJ1-1; D is uncertain. This CDR3 is 13 amino acids long. Germline V gene data show CDR1 as SGHDN and CDR2 as FVKESK. The V end was cut by 2 bases, the J end by 0 bases, with 4 bases between. The CDR3 spells CASSQNMNTEAFF. The CDR3, as DNA: TGTGCCAGCAGCCAAAACATGAACACTGAAGCTTTCTTT.

The V gene is TRBV11-2, the J gene TRBJ2-3; the D gene is possibly TRBD2 (6 bases). The CDR3 runs 15 residues. V gave up 6 bases and J gave up 1 base, with 14 bases separating them. Per the germline V gene, CDR1 is SGHAT and CDR2 is FQNNGV. The CDR3 protein is CASSAPGGGTDTQYF. The CDR3 DNA follows: TGTGCCAGCAGTGCCCCCGGCGGGGGCACAGATACGCAGTATTTT.

V is TRBV7-2 and J is TRBJ1-5; D possibly corresponds to TRBD1 (5 bases). Germline CDR1 reads SGHTA; CDR2 reads FQGNSA. The CDR3 totals 11 residues. Trimming took 5 bases from V and 11 from J, leaving 10 bases between them. CDR3 amino acids: CASSTGVAQHF. CDR3 coding DNA: TGTGCCAGCAGCACAGGTGTGGCCCAGCATTTT.

Here the CDR3 DNA reads TGCGCCAGCAGCCAAGATCACTCGGCGGAGGAGCAGTACTTC. This encodes CASSQDHSAEEQYF. The chain joins TRBV4-1 to TRBJ2-7; D is unclear. The V gene lost 0 bases and the J gene lost 7 bases, with 13 bases spanning the gap. The CDR3 is 14 amino acids. Per germline, CDR1 MGHRA and CDR2 YSYEKL.

The V call is TRBV4-1, the J call TRBJ1-5; perhaps TRBD1 as D (5 bases). CDR3 length equals 16 residues. Germline V gives CDR1 MGHRA, CDR2 YSYEKL. The V end lost 0 bases, the J end lost 5 bases, and 14 bases lay between the germline ends. CDR3 region: CASSQEIDRNYQPQHF. For the CDR3, the DNA is TGCGCCAGCAGCCAAGAAATAGACAGAAACTATCAGCCCCAGCATTTT.

This chain uses TRBV7-2 with TRBJ2-5; 7 bases line up with TRBD1. J gave up 5 bases and V 5 bases, and 8 bases lay outside the gene matches. In germline, CDR1 is SGHTA, CDR2 FQGNSA. This CDR3 is 14 amino acids long. In DNA, the CDR3 is TGTGCCAGCAGCAAACAGGGGATGGAGGAGACCCAGTACTTC. Translated: CASSKQGMEETQYF.

The chain recombines TRBV19 with TRBJ1-1; D unclear. The V end was cut by 6 bases, the J end by 0 bases, with 8 bases between. The CDR3 runs to 13 residues. CDR1 and CDR2 from the germline V gene are LNHDA and SQIVND (reference sequence). The CDR3 DNA reads TGTGCCAGTAGGGAACAGTTGAACACTGAAGCTTTCTTT. It encodes CASREQLNTEAFF.

This clone was counted between two and nine times. The rearrangement joins TRBV15 to TRBJ2-2; D is perhaps TRBD2 (5 bases). This CDR3 is 15 amino acids long. Germline V gives CDR1 LNHNV, CDR2 YYDKDF (reference sequence). V gave up 5 bases and J gave up 6 bases, with 16 bases separating them. CDR3 amino acids: CATSGSGGAAGELFF. Here the CDR3 DNA reads TGTGCCACCAGCGGATCCGGAGGAGCGGCCGGGGAGCTGTTTTTT.

The chain has TRBV27 and TRBJ2-2, with a tentative D call TRBD2 (6 bases). V was cut by 0 bases and J by 3 bases, with 11 bases left in between. Germline CDR1 reads MNHEY; CDR2 reads SMNVEV (reference sequence). This CDR3 contains 16 residues. The CDR3 DNA reads TGTGCCAGCAGTTTATCGTGGAGGGCGGACACCGGGGAGCTGTTTTTT. This gives the protein CASSLSWRADTGELFF.

The chain recombines TRBV7-3 with TRBJ2-1; 8 bases fit TRBD1. Germline lookup yields CDR1 SGHTA and CDR2 FQGTGA. This CDR3 has 16 residues. The V segment lost 7 bases and the J segment 3 bases; nucleotides outside the gene matches: 11. The CDR3, as DNA: TGTGCCAGCACCTCCATTGCCGGGACAGGCTACAATGAGCAGTTCTTC. This gives the protein CASTSIAGTGYNEQFF.

The chain employs TRBV13 and TRBJ2-1, with 10 bases identical to TRBD2. The J segment lost 8 bases and the V segment lost 2 bases, leaving 9 bases of the junction unmatched. Germline CDR1 reads PRHDT; CDR2 reads FYEKMQ (reference sequence). There are 16 residues in the CDR3. The DNA of the CDR3 is TGTGCCAGCAGCTTATATCCTAGCGGGAGTTTCGATGAGCAGTTCTTC. It is translated as CASSLYPSGSFDEQFF.

Comment on this clone: The same CDR3 can be traced to other DNA sequences in this sample. The V gene is TRBV20-1, the J gene TRBJ2-7; 9 bases match TRBD2. Per germline, CDR1 DFQATT and CDR2 SNEGSKA (reference sequence). After removal of 3 bases from V and 4 bases from J, the junction contained 4 bases not matched to a gene. The CDR3 spans 13 residues. This CDR3 reads CSASLAGGYEQYF. CDR3 coding DNA: TGCAGTGCTAGTCTCGCGGGAGGGTACGAGCAGTACTTC.

The chain recombines TRBV3-1 (or the pseudogene TRBV3-2) with TRBJ2-7; 9 nucleotides line up with TRBD2. Germline trimming cut 4 bases from V and 5 bases from J; bases unmatched to any gene: 6. The CDR3 is 14 amino acids. Germline-derived CDR1 and CDR2 are LGHDT and YNNKEL (reference sequence). The CDR3 DNA sequence: TGTGCCAGCAGCCGCGGGAGGGCCCTGAACGAGCAGTACTTC. It yields the protein CASSRGRALNEQYF.

The V gene is TRBV25-1, the J gene TRBJ1-6, with D perhaps TRBD1 (5 bases). The CDR3 has 16 amino acids. V was trimmed by 5 bases and J by 8 bases, leaving 19 bases between them. Germline values: CDR1 MGHDK, CDR2 SYGVNS. For the CDR3, the DNA is TGTGCCAGCAGTCTCCGGGGGTACGGCCTTGATTCACCCCTCCACTTT. As protein: CASSLRGYGLDSPLHF.

The genes are TRBV6-5 and TRBJ1-2, with TRBD1 as a possible D gene (6 bases). The V and J ends lost 5 bases and 3 bases respectively, with 16 bases between them. Germline CDR1 and CDR2: MNHEY and SVGAGI. CDR3 length equals 15 residues. CDR3 nucleotides: TGTGCCAGCAGTCTAGACAGGTTTCTCGACTATGGCTACACCTTC. Protein: CASSLDRFLDYGYTF.

For this clone: At one of its ends the junction is not consistent with the germline gene, which may arise from a read error. This rearrangement joins TRBV28 to TRBJ2-4; D gene ambiguous. Germline V gives CDR1 MDHEN, CDR2 SYDVKM. The CDR3 runs 12 residues. The chain's CDR3 is CASSFPSRKLNF. CDR3 sequence (DNA): TGTGCCAGCAGTTTCCCTTCCCGCAAGCTGAACTTC.